This TCR beta chain was identified during a study of blood T cell repertoires in COVID-19. Study as a whole: Both acute and convalescent COVID-19 samples were obtained from the United States, Italy and Spain. PBMCs, B-cell-depleted T cells, or T cells provided the cDNA or gDNA that made up the material.

Some clones are missing from TCRdb's copy, which holds only in-frame ones; the method was immunoSEQ multiplex PCR. This table has over 150,000 clones, roughly 84% appearing once. Germline lookup yields CDR1 LNHDA and CDR2 SQIVND (reference sequence). V lost 4 bases to trimming and J lost 0 bases; unmatched junction nucleotides: 6. The CDR3 contains 16 residues. This sequence joins TRBV19 and TRBJ1-1; 9 bases agree with TRBD1. The receptor comes from a man between 18 and 35 years old with active or convalescent COVID-19. The specimen sequenced was peripheral blood. CDR3 bases: TGTGCCAGTAGTACGGGACAGGGTCGAATGAACACTGAAGCTTTCTTT. Residues: CASSTGQGRMNTEAFF.